These T cell receptor beta chains were read from a single sample in a study of PD-L1 blockade in urothelial cancer. TCRdb keeps only in-frame clones here, not all; method: immunoSEQ multiplex PCR. This table holds about 56,000 clones, 65% to 90% found once. The specimen was PBMCs, collected around atezolizumab (anti-PD-L1) treatment. Receptor source: a man aged 65 to 79 with urothelial cancer. Each CDR3 is given with its conserved first and last residue. D genes are given only for firm matches. Clone size is given for some rows only: seen once, a few or many times, or a class if the clone is expanded.

TRBD1	TRBV7-9	TRBJ2-3	-	CASSSNRGSRDTQYF	TGTGCCAGCAGCTCGAACAGGGGATCTAGGGATACGCAGTATTTT
-	TRBV18	TRBJ2-7	-	CASSPAVYEQYF	TGTGCCAGCTCACCAGCGGTCTACGAGCAGTACTTC
-	TRBV29-1	TRBJ2-3	-	CSVRLGADTQYF	TGCAGCGTCCGGCTAGGTGCAGATACGCAGTATTTT
TRBD1	TRBV2	TRBJ2-2	-	CASSRTGGMGPGELFF	TGTGCCAGCAGTCGGACAGGAGGAATGGGACCCGGGGAGCTGTTTTTT
-	TRBV19	TRBJ2-1	-	CASSLEGSSYNEQFF	TGTGCCAGTAGTCTTGAAGGGAGCTCCTACAATGAGCAGTTCTTC
TRBD1	TRBV7-9	TRBJ1-2	-	CASSPGPQGLGYGYTF	TGTGCCAGCAGCCCAGGCCCACAGGGGCTCGGCTATGGCTACACCTTC
TRBD1	TRBV19	TRBJ2-5	-	CASRPPSGTGIVKGTQYF	TGTGCCAGTAGACCTCCTTCCGGGACAGGGATCGTTAAAGGGACCCAGTACTTC
-	TRBV9	TRBJ2-3	-	CASSESGDEGDTQYF	TGTGCCAGCAGCGAATCGGGGGACGAAGGGGATACGCAGTATTTT
TRBD2	TRBV4-2	TRBJ2-1	-	CASSQGLAGGLSYNEQFF	TGTGCCAGCAGCCAAGGACTAGCGGGAGGCCTCTCCTACAATGAGCAGTTCTTC
TRBD2	TRBV19	TRBJ2-7	once	CASSPGLVYEQYF	TGTGCCAGTAGTCCGGGACTAGTCTACGAGCAGTACTTC
-	TRBV7-9	TRBJ1-1	-	CASSIETANEAFF	TGTGCCAGCAGCATTGAGACAGCCAATGAAGCTTTCTTT
-	TRBV19	TRBJ1-1	-	CASSHATGLAEAFF	TGTGCCAGTAGCCACGCTACAGGGTTGGCTGAAGCTTTCTTT
-	TRBV15	TRBJ2-5	-	CATGGDYQETQYF	TGTGCCACCGGTGGTGACTACCAAGAGACCCAGTACTTC
TRBD1	TRBV11-3	TRBJ1-1	few	CASSIGTGPEAFF	TGTGCCAGCAGCATTGGGACAGGGCCTGAAGCTTTCTTT
TRBD2	TRBV6-6	TRBJ2-3	-	CASSTLAGVTTDTQYF	TGTGCCAGCAGCACACTAGCGGGAGTAACCACAGATACGCAGTATTTT
-	TRBV5-1	TRBJ1-1	-	CASSQTGNTEAFF	TGCGCCAGCAGCCAGACAGGGAACACTGAAGCTTTCTTT
TRBD2	TRBV19	TRBJ2-7	-	CASSIDLAGAGYEQYF	TGTGCCAGTAGTATAGATCTTGCGGGAGCCGGCTACGAGCAGTACTTC
TRBD2	TRBV5-6	TRBJ2-3	-	CASSFQLAGGSSTDTQYF	TGTGCCAGCAGCTTCCAACTAGCGGGAGGGTCTAGCACAGATACGCAGTATTTT
TRBD1	TRBV12-5	TRBJ1-5	-	CASQGQFNQPQHF	TGTGCTAGCCAGGGACAGTTCAATCAGCCCCAGCATTTT
TRBD1	TRBV6-1	TRBJ2-7	-	CASSENRGQVHF	TGTGCCAGCAGTGAAAATAGGGGACAGGTCCACTTC
-	TRBV6-1	TRBJ1-2	-	CASSEWAGVDYTF	TGTGCCAGCAGTGAATGGGCAGGGGTCGACTACACCTTC
-	TRBV29-1	TRBJ2-1	-	CSVAGGSIGEQFF	TGCAGCGTGGCTGGAGGGAGTATTGGTGAGCAGTTCTTC
TRBD2	TRBV27	TRBJ2-7	-	CASSSTSGRDVLIEQYF	TGTGCCAGCAGTAGTACTAGCGGGAGGGACGTCCTGATCGAGCAGTACTTC
-	TRBV6-5	TRBJ1-1	-	CASSLPWGGTEAFF	TGTGCCAGCAGCCTCCCGTGGGGGGGCACTGAAGCTTTCTTT